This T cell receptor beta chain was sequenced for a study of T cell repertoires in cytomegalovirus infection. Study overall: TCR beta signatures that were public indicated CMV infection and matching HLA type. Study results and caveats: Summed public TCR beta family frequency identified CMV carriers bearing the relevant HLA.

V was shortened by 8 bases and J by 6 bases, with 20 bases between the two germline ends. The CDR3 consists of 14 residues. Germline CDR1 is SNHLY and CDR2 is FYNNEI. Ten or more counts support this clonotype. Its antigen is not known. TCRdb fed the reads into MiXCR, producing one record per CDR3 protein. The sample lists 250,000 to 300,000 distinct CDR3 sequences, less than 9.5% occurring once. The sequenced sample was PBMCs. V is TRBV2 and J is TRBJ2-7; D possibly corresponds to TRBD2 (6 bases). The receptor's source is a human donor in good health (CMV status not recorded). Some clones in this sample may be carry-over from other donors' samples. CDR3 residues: CASRGAVGGAEQYF. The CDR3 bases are TGTGCCAGCCGAGGAGCGGTCGGAGGGGCCGAGCAGTACTTC.